These T cell receptor beta chains were read from a single sample in a study of T cells in localized non-small cell lung cancer. Data came from immunoSEQ multiplex PCR; TCRdb stores just in-frame clones and leaves some out. Seen here are about 1,500 clones, approximately 25% observed once, and the top ten hold roughly 21%. The sequencing here drew on lung tumor tissue, taken before any cancer treatment. The origin of the receptors is a female donor at least 60 years old with stage II lung adenocarcinoma. The CDR3 runs from the conserved cysteine through the conserved F or W. A D gene is named only where the DNA matches it firmly. Where a row states a size, it is once, few, many or the class of an expanded clone; other rows omit it.

v_call: TRBV11-3
j_call: TRBJ2-7
clone_size: -
d_call: -
cdr3_nt: TGTGCCAGCATCCCCCGCGGCGGCTCCTACGAGCAGTACTTC
cdr3_aa: CASIPRGGSYEQYF

v_call: TRBV6-8
j_call: TRBJ2-3
clone_size: medium-sized
d_call: TRBD2
cdr3_nt: TGTGCCAGCAGTACCAGGACTAGCGGGGGCACAGATACGCAGTATTTT
cdr3_aa: CASSTRTSGGTDTQYF

v_call: TRBV19
j_call: TRBJ1-2
clone_size: -
d_call: -
cdr3_nt: TGTGCCAGTAGGTCTGGAGTCGGTAACTATGGCTACACCTTC
cdr3_aa: CASRSGVGNYGYTF

v_call: TRBV9
j_call: TRBJ1-1
clone_size: -
d_call: TRBD1
cdr3_nt: TGTGCCAGCACCCGGGGACAGTCGAACACTGAAGCTTTCTTT
cdr3_aa: CASTRGQSNTEAFF

v_call: TRBV6-8
j_call: TRBJ1-1
clone_size: -
d_call: TRBD1
cdr3_nt: TGTGCCAGCAGTCGACAGGGAAACACTGAAGCTTTCTTT
cdr3_aa: CASSRQGNTEAFF

v_call: TRBV19
j_call: TRBJ2-3
clone_size: -
d_call: -
cdr3_nt: TGTGCCAGTAGCCCGACTACCTTAAGCACAGATACGCAGTATTTT
cdr3_aa: CASSPTTLSTDTQYF

v_call: TRBV15
j_call: TRBJ1-2
clone_size: -
d_call: TRBD1
cdr3_nt: TGTGCCACCAGCCTCCGGACAGGGCAAAATAATGGCTACACCTTC
cdr3_aa: CATSLRTGQNNGYTF

v_call: TRBV30
j_call: TRBJ2-3
clone_size: few
d_call: -
cdr3_nt: TGTGCCTGGAATCAGGAAAAGGGAGGTACGCAGTATTTT
cdr3_aa: CAWNQEKGGTQYF

v_call: TRBV11-3
j_call: TRBJ1-1
clone_size: few
d_call: TRBD1
cdr3_nt: TGTGCCAGCAGCCCGGACAGGGGGCTTTTCGGGACTGAAGCTTTCTTT
cdr3_aa: CASSPDRGLFGTEAFF

v_call: TRBV11-3
j_call: TRBJ1-2
clone_size: medium-sized
d_call: TRBD1
cdr3_nt: TGTGCCAGCAGCGGAAGGGACAGCTTCTATGGCTACACCTTC
cdr3_aa: CASSGRDSFYGYTF

v_call: TRBV28
j_call: TRBJ2-6
clone_size: -
d_call: TRBD2
cdr3_nt: TGTGCCAGCAAGATCGGAGCGGGGACCCCTGGGGCCAACGTCCTGACTTTC
cdr3_aa: CASKIGAGTPGANVLTF

v_call: TRBV25-1
j_call: TRBJ2-7
clone_size: few
d_call: -
cdr3_nt: TGTGCCAGCAGTGAATATAAATTTGGGGGCGCGGGGAACTACGAGCAGTACTTC
cdr3_aa: CASSEYKFGGAGNYEQYF

v_call: TRBV6-8
j_call: TRBJ1-3
clone_size: -
d_call: -
cdr3_nt: TGTGCCAGCAGTTACTTTCGGGAGACCTCTGGAAACACCATATATTTT
cdr3_aa: CASSYFRETSGNTIYF

v_call: TRBV6-8
j_call: TRBJ1-2
clone_size: few
d_call: -
cdr3_nt: TGTGCCAGCAGTGTGGTCGGGGGGAACTATGGCTACACCTTC
cdr3_aa: CASSVVGGNYGYTF

v_call: TRBV5-1
j_call: TRBJ1-5
clone_size: -
d_call: TRBD1
cdr3_nt: TGCGCCAGCAGCTGGACAGGGGCCGCCAATCAGCCCCAGCATTTT
cdr3_aa: CASSWTGAANQPQHF

v_call: TRBV6-8
j_call: TRBJ2-3
clone_size: few
d_call: -
cdr3_nt: TGTGCCAGCAGTTACGCCAGGGCAACAGATACGCAGTATTTT
cdr3_aa: CASSYARATDTQYF

v_call: TRBV11-3
j_call: TRBJ2-7
clone_size: few
d_call: -
cdr3_nt: TGTGCCAGCAGCTTAGTTCCGGGTTCCGGCTACGAGCAGTACTTC
cdr3_aa: CASSLVPGSGYEQYF

v_call: TRBV2
j_call: TRBJ1-5
clone_size: medium-sized
d_call: TRBD1
cdr3_nt: TGTGCCAGCAGTTTATGGACAGGGAGCAATCAGCCCCAGCATTTT
cdr3_aa: CASSLWTGSNQPQHF

v_call: TRBV11-3
j_call: TRBJ1-3
clone_size: large
d_call: TRBD1
cdr3_nt: TGTGCCAGCAGCTCGCCGACAGGGGAAGCAGGAAACACCATATATTTT
cdr3_aa: CASSSPTGEAGNTIYF

v_call: TRBV5-1
j_call: TRBJ1-2
clone_size: few
d_call: -
cdr3_nt: TGCGCCAGCAGCTTAAAGGCGGGGGCAAAAGTAGGTGGCTACACCTTC
cdr3_aa: CASSLKAGAKVGGYTF

v_call: TRBV18
j_call: TRBJ2-7
clone_size: -
d_call: -
cdr3_nt: TGTGCCAGCTCACCCCCGACCAGCCGTCTCTTCTCCTACGAGCAGTACTTC
cdr3_aa: CASSPPTSRLFSYEQYF

v_call: TRBV6-8
j_call: TRBJ2-3
clone_size: few
d_call: TRBD2
cdr3_nt: TGTGCCACTCGCGGGGGTTCGAGCACAGATACGCAGTATTTT
cdr3_aa: CATRGGSSTDTQYF

v_call: TRBV19
j_call: TRBJ1-1
clone_size: -
d_call: -
cdr3_nt: TGTGCCAGTAGCCGGGGGCGGACTGAAGCTTTCTTT
cdr3_aa: CASSRGRTEAFF

v_call: TRBV29-1
j_call: TRBJ2-7
clone_size: -
d_call: -
cdr3_nt: TGCAGCGTTTGGAGCCAGGGATCCTACGAGCAGTACTTC
cdr3_aa: CSVWSQGSYEQYF

v_call: TRBV6-8
j_call: TRBJ1-2
clone_size: -
d_call: -
cdr3_nt: TGTGCCATCAGTGGGCAGGGGAACTATGGCTACACCTTC
cdr3_aa: CAISGQGNYGYTF

v_call: TRBV30
j_call: TRBJ2-1
clone_size: few
d_call: -
cdr3_nt: TGTGCCTGGGCCGACGACAATGAGCAGTTCTTC
cdr3_aa: CAWADDNEQFF

v_call: TRBV11-3
j_call: TRBJ2-1
clone_size: -
d_call: TRBD1
cdr3_nt: TGTGCCAGCAGTCGGGACAGGGGGCGAGTTTCAGCCCACAATGAGCAGTTCTTC
cdr3_aa: CASSRDRGRVSAHNEQFF

v_call: TRBV11-3
j_call: TRBJ1-2
clone_size: medium-sized
d_call: TRBD1
cdr3_nt: TGTGCCAGCAGCTTCGCCGTAAACAGGGGGCTTAGCTATGGCTACACCTTC
cdr3_aa: CASSFAVNRGLSYGYTF

v_call: TRBV6-8
j_call: TRBJ2-7
clone_size: -
d_call: -
cdr3_nt: TGTGCCAGCAGGAAGGGGGGCTACGAGCAGTACTTC
cdr3_aa: CASRKGGYEQYF

v_call: TRBV9
j_call: TRBJ2-5
clone_size: few
d_call: -
cdr3_nt: TGTGCCAGCAGCGTAGCTGTCAGCTACCAAGAGACCCAGTACTTC
cdr3_aa: CASSVAVSYQETQYF

v_call: TRBV11-3
j_call: TRBJ2-1
clone_size: medium-sized
d_call: TRBD2
cdr3_nt: TGTGCCAGCAGCACTCTGACTAGCGTTGGCTACAATGAGCAGTTCTTC
cdr3_aa: CASSTLTSVGYNEQFF

v_call: TRBV6-8
j_call: TRBJ1-5
clone_size: few
d_call: -
cdr3_nt: TGTGCCAGCAGTTCCAGCCCGAATCAGCCCCAGCATTTT
cdr3_aa: CASSSSPNQPQHF